This record covers a single TCR beta chain. Its antigen remains unknown. The sample's treatment: around 19 received Ad26.COV2.S at low or high dose, single or two shots; roughly five received placebo; per-sample allocation not given. The study sampled participants on day 63 after the first vaccine or placebo injection. This sample stems from a study of Ad26.COV2.S vaccination and SARS-CoV-2 variants. Across the study: Sample donor was a member of the COV1001 Ad26.COV2.S trial arm. The authors gave Ad26.COV2.S intramuscularly, either once or twice 56 days apart. General observations from the study: Breadth, reportedly substantial, characterized the spike-specific CD8+ and CD4+ T cell responses after vaccination.

CDR3 size: 14 residues. Trimming cost V 5 bases and J 3 bases, with 13 bases left between them. Germline CDR1 reads MNHNY; CDR2 reads SVGAGI (reference sequence). The repertoire was sequenced with immunoSEQ multiplex PCR; TCRdb's copy has only in-frame clones and lacks some. This sample yields about 410,000 clones, of which about 91% are seen a single time; under 2% belongs to the top ten. The material was peripheral blood, obtained in a trial of Ad26.COV2.S vaccine versus placebo. V and J are TRBV6-6 and TRBJ1-1, with D possibly TRBD1 on 6 matching bases. The sequence was obtained from a person aged 18 to 65 who received the Ad26.COV2.S COVID-19 vaccine or a placebo. CDR3 sequence (DNA): TGTGCCAGCAGTCGGCCAGGGGTACACACTGAAGCTTTCTTT. Protein: CASSRPGVHTEAFF.